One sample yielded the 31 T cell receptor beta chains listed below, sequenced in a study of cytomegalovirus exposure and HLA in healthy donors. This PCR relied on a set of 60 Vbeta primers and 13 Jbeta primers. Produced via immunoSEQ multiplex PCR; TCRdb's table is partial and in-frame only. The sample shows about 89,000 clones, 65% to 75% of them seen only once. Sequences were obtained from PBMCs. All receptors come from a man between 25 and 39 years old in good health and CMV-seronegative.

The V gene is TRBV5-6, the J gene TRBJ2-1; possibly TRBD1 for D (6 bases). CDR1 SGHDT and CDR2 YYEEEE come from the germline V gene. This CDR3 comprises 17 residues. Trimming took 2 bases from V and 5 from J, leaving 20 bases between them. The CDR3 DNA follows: TGTGCCAGCAGCTTTCGTACAGGGCCCGTGGGGCACAATGAGCAGTTCTTC. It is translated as CASSFRTGPVGHNEQFF. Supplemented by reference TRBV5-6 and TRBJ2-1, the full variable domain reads DAGVTQSPTHLIKTRGQQVTLRCSPKSGHDTVSWYQQALGQGPQFIFQYYEEEERQRGNFPDRFSGHQFPNYSSELNVNALLLGDSALYLCASSFRTGPVGHNEQFFGPGTRLTVL.

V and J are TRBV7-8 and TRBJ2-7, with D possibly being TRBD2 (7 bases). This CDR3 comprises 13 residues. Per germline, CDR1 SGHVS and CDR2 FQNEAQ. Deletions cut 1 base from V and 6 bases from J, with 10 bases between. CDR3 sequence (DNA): TGTGCCAGCAGCTTAGTTGCGGGGGCCGAGCAGTACTTC. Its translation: CASSLVAGAEQYF.

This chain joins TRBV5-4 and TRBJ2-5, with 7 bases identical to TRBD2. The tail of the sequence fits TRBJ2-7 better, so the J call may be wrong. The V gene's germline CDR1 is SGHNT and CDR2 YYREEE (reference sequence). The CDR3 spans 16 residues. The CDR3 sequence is CASSSPGGKKRDEQYF. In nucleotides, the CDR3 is TGTGCCAGCAGTTCGCCCGGGGGGAAGAAGAGAGACGAGCAGTACTTC.

The CDR3 nucleotides are TGCGCCAGCACTAGCTCTGGGGCCAACGTCCTGACTTTC. This codes for CASTSSGANVLTF. The chain is built from TRBV5-1 and TRBJ2-6; D not resolved. The CDR3 is 13 amino acids. The V end was cut by 6 bases, the J end by 0 bases, with 4 bases between. Germline assignment: CDR1 SGHRS and CDR2 YFSETQ.

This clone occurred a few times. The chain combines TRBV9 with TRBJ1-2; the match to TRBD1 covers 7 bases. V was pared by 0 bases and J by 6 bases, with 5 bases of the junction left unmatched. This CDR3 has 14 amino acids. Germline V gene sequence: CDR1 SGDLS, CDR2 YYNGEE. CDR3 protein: CASSVVGQRHGYTF. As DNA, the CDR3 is TGTGCCAGCAGCGTAGTGGGACAGCGACATGGCTACACCTTC. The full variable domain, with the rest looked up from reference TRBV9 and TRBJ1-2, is DSGVTQTPKHLITATGQRVTLRCSPRSGDLSVYWYQQSLDQGLQFLIQYYNGEERAKGNILERFSAQQFPDLHSELNLSSLELGDSALYFCASSVVGQRHGYTFGSGTRLTVV.

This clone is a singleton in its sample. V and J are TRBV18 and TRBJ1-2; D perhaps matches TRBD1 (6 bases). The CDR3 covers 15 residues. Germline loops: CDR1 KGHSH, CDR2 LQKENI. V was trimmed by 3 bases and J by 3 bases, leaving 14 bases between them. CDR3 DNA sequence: TGTGCCAGCTCACCGCCCGACAGGAGTCACTATGGCTACACCTTC. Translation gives CASSPPDRSHYGYTF.

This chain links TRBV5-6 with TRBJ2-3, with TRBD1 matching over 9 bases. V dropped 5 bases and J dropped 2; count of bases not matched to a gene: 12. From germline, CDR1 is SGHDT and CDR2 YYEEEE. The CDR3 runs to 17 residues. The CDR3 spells CASRRTGTGFFTDTQYF. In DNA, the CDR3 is TGTGCCAGCAGAAGGACCGGGACAGGGTTTTTCACAGATACGCAGTATTTT.

The CDR3, as DNA: TGCAGCGTTGATCGGACAGCGGACACTGAAGCTTTCTTT. It translates to CSVDRTADTEAFF. This sequence joins TRBV29-1 and TRBJ1-1, with D maybe TRBD1 (6 bases). The germline V gene has CDR1 SQVTM and CDR2 ANQGSEA. Between the trimmed V and J ends, which lost 3 bases and 3 bases, there was a span of 11 bases. The CDR3 sequence is 13 residues long.

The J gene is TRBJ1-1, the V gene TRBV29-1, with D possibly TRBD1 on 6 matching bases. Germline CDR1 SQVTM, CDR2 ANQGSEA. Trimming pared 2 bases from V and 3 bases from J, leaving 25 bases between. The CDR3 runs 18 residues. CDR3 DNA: TGCAGCGTTGAATCGCTCCCCGGGACAAATGTCGAGGACACTGAAGCTTTCTTT. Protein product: CSVESLPGTNVEDTEAFF.

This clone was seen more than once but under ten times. The CDR3 sequence is CASRSAASNTEAFF. Written as DNA, the CDR3 is TGTGCCAGCAGGTCGGCAGCGTCGAACACTGAAGCTTTCTTT. The chain has TRBV7-9 and TRBJ1-1; D not certain. This CDR3 comprises 14 residues. Germline V gene lookup returns CDR1 SEHNR and CDR2 FQNEAQ (reference sequence). Trimming removed 6 bases from V and 1 base from J, with 12 bases in between.

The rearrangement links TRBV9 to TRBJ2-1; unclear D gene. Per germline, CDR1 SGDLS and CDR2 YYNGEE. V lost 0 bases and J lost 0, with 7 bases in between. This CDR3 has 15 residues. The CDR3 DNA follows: TGTGCCAGCAGCGTAGCTTCGAGCTCCTACAATGAGCAGTTCTTC. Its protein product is CASSVASSSYNEQFF. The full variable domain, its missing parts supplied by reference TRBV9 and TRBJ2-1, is DSGVTQTPKHLITATGQRVTLRCSPRSGDLSVYWYQQSLDQGLQFLIQYYNGEERAKGNILERFSAQQFPDLHSELNLSSLELGDSALYFCASSVASSSYNEQFFGPGTRLTVL.

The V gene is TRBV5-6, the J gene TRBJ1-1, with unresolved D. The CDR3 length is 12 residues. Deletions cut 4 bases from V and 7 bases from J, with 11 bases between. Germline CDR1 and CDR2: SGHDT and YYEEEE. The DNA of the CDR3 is TGTGCCAGCAGCCCCGGTGATGGTGAAGCTTTCTTT. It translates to CASSPGDGEAFF.

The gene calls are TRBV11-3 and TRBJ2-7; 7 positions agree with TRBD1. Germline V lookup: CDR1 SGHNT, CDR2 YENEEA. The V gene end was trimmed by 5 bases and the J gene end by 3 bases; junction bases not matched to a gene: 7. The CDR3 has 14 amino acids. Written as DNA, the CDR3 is TGTGCCAGCAGCCCCCGGGACAGATACTACGAGCAGTACTTC. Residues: CASSPRDRYYEQYF.

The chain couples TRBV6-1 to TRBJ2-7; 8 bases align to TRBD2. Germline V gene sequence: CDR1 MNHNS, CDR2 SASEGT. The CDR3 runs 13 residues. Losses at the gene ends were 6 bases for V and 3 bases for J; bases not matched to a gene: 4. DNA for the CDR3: TGTGCCAGCAGGGAGGCGGGGGGCTACGAGCAGTACTTC. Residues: CASREAGGYEQYF.

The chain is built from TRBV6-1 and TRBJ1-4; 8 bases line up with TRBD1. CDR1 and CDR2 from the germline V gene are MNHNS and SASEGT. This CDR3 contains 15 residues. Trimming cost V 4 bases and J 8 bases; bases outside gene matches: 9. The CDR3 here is CASSVGQVDGEKLFF. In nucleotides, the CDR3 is TGTGCCAGCAGTGTGGGACAGGTGGACGGGGAAAAACTGTTTTTT.

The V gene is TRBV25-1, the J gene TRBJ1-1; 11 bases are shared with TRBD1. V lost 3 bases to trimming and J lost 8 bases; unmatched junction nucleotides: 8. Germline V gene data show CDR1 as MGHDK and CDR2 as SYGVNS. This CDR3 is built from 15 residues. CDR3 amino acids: CASSDPGWTGGEAFF. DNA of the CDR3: TGTGCCAGCAGTGACCCCGGATGGACAGGGGGCGAAGCTTTCTTT. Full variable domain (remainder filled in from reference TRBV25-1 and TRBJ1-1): EADIYQTPRYLVIGTGKKITLECSQTMGHDKMYWYQQDPGMELHLIHYSYGVNSTEKGDLSSESTVSRIRTEHFPLTLESARPSHTSQYLCASSDPGWTGGEAFFGQGTRLTVV.

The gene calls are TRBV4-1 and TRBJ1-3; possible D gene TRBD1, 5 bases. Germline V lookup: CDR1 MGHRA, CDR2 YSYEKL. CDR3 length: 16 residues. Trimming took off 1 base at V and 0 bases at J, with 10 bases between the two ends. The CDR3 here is CASSQGRGSSGNTIYF. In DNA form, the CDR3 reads TGCGCCAGCAGCCAAGGTCGGGGGAGCTCTGGAAACACCATATATTTT.

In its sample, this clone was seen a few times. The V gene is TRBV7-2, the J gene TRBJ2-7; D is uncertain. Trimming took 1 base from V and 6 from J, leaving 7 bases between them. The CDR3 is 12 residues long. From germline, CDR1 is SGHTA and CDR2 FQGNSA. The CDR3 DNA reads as TGTGCCAGCAGCTTAGTTCCAATCGAGCAGTACTTC. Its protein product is CASSLVPIEQYF.

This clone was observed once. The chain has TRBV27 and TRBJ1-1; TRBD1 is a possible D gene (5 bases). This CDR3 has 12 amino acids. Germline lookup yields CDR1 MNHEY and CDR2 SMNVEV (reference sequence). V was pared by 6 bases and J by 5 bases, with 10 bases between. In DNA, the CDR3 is TGTGCCAGCAGGTCAGGGTTTACTGAAGCTTTCTTT. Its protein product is CASRSGFTEAFF.

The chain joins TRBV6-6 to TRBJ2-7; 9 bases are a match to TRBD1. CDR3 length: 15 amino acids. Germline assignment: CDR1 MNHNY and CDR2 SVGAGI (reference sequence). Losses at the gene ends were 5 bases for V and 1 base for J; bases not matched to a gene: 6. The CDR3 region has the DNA TGTGCCAGCAGTGCCGACAGGGGGACTTCCTACGAGCAGTACTTC. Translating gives CASSADRGTSYEQYF.

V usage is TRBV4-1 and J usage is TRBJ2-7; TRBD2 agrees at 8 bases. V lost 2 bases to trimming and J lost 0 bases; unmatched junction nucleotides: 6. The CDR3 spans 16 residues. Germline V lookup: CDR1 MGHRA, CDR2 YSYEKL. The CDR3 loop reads CASSQHAREASYEQYF. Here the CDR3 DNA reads TGCGCCAGCAGCCAACACGCGCGGGAGGCCTCCTACGAGCAGTACTTC.

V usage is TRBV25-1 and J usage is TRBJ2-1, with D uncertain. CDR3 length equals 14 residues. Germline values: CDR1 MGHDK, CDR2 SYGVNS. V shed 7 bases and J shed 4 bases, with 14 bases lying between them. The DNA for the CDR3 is TGTGCCAGCAAGTCCCTAGACCCATACAATGAGCAGTTCTTC. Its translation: CASKSLDPYNEQFF.

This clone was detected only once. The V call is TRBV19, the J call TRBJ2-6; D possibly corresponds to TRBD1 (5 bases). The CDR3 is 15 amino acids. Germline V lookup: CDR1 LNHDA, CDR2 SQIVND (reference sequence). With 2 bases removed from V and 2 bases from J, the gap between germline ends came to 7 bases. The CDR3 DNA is TGTGCCAGTAGTATACAGGGAACTGGGGCCAACGTCCTGACTTTC. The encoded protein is CASSIQGTGANVLTF.

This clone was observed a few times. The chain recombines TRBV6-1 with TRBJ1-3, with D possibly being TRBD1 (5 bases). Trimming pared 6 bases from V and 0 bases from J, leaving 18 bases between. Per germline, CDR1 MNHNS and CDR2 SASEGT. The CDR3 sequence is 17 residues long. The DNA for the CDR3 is TGTGCCAGCAGCGAACGAGTCAGACAGACCTCTGGAAACACCATATATTTT. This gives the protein CASSERVRQTSGNTIYF.

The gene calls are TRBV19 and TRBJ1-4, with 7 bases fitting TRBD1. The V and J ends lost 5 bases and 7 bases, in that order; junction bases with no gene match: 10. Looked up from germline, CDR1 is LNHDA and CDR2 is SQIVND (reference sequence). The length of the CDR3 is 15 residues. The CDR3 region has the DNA TGTGCCAGTAGTCTAGCGACAGGGCTGGCTGAAAAACTGTTTTTT. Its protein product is CASSLATGLAEKLFF.

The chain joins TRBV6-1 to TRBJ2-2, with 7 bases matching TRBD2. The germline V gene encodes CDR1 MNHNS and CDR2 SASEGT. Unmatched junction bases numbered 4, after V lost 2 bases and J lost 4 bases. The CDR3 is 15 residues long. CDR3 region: CASSELSGGTGELFF. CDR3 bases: TGTGCCAGCAGTGAATTGTCGGGAGGCACCGGGGAGCTGTTTTTT.

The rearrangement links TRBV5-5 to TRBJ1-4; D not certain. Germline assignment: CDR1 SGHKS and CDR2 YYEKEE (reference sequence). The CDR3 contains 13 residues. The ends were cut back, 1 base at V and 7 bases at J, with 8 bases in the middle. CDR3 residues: CASSLLGVEKLFF. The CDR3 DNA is TGTGCCAGCAGCTTGCTGGGAGTTGAAAAACTGTTTTTT.

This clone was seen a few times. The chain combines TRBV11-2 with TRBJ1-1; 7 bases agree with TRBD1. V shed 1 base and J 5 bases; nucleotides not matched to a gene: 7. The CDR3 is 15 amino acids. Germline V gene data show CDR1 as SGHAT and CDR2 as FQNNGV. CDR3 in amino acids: CASSLVHQGGTEAFF. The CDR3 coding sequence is TGTGCCAGCAGCTTAGTTCACCAGGGGGGTACTGAAGCTTTCTTT.

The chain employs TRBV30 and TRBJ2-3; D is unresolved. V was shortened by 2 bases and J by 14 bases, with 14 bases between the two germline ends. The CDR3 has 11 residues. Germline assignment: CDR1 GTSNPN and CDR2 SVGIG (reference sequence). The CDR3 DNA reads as TGTGCCTGGAGTCCTCTCGACGGCGGGTATTTT. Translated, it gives CAWSPLDGGYF.

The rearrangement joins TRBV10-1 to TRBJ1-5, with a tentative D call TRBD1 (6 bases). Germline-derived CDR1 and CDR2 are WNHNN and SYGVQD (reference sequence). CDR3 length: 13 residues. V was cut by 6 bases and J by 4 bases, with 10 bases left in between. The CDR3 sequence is CASSRDKNQPQHF. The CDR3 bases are TGCGCCAGCAGCCGGGACAAAAATCAGCCCCAGCATTTT.

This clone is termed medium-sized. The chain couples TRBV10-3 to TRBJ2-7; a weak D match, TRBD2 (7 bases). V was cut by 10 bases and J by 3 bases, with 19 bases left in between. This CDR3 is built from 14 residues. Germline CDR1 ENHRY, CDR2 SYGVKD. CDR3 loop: CATRAGANLYEQYF. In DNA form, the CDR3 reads TGTGCCACCAGGGCGGGGGCGAACCTCTACGAGCAGTACTTC.